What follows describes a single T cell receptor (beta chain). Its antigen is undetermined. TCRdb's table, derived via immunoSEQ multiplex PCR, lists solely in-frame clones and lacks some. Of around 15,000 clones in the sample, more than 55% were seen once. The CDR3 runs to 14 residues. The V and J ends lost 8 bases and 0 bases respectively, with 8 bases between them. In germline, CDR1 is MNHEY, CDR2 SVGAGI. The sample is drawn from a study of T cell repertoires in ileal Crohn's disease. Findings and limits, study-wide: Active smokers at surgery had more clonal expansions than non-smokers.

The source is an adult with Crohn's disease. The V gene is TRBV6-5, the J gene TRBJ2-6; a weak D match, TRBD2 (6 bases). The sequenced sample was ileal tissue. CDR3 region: CASPGGSGANVLTF. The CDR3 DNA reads TGTGCCAGCCCCGGGGGCTCTGGGGCCAACGTCCTGACTTTC.